These T cell receptor beta chains were read from a single sample in a study of T cell repertoires in ileal Crohn's disease. Method: immunoSEQ multiplex PCR; TCRdb's copy keeps in-frame clones and lacks some. The top ten clones hold approximately 5% of a sample with some 15,000 clones, about 75% of them seen once. The sequenced material came from ileal tissue. The receptor set was obtained from an adult with Crohn's disease. Each CDR3 is given with its conserved first and last residue. Each record gives: D gene, V gene, J gene, clone size, CDR3 DNA, CDR3 protein. The D gene is left open where the match is weak. Clone size is shown for a subset of rows, as once, few, many or a class of expanded clone.

.,TRBV6-5,TRBJ1-4,.,TGTGCCAGCAGGCCTACAGGAGACAATGAAAAACTGTTTTTT,CASRPTGDNEKLFF
TRBD1,TRBV18,TRBJ1-2,few,TGTGCCAGCTCACCGGAACAGGGGGCAGACTATGGCTACACCTTC,CASSPEQGADYGYTF
TRBD1,TRBV6-5,TRBJ1-1,.,TGTGCCAGCATGAGACAGGGAAGCACTGAAGCTTTCTTT,CASMRQGSTEAFF
.,TRBV6-1,TRBJ1-2,.,TGTGCCAGCAGCCTCGCGGGGGCCCCAGACACCTTC,CASSLAGAPDTF
TRBD2,TRBV10-2,TRBJ2-3,.,TGCGCCAGCAGTAAGGGACTAGCGGGGGGGACAGATACGCAGTATTTT,CASSKGLAGGTDTQYF
TRBD1,TRBV6-1,TRBJ1-1,few,TGTGCCGGATGGACAGGGGGAGGTACTGAAGCTTTCTTT,CAGWTGGGTEAFF
TRBD2,TRBV6-1,TRBJ2-1,.,TGTGCCAGCAGTGAAGTTCCCACAGCGGGACTAGTTGATAGTGAGCAGTTCTTC,CASSEVPTAGLVDSEQFF
.,TRBV10-2,TRBJ1-1,.,TGCGCCGGAGCTTTAGAGCGGGACACTGAAGCTTTCTTT,CAGALERDTEAFF
.,TRBV5-1,TRBJ1-2,few,TGCGCCAGCAGCTACAATGACGGCGGGGACGGCTACACCTTC,CASSYNDGGDGYTF
.,TRBV5-4,TRBJ1-2,.,TGTGCCAGCAGCTTAGGGGTCCTCCTCACTAACTATGGCTACACCTTC,CASSLGVLLTNYGYTF
.,TRBV10-2,TRBJ2-7,.,TGCGCCAGCAGTGAGTCCCGCGGGACCGACGAGCAGTACTTC,CASSESRGTDEQYF
.,TRBV2,TRBJ2-5,.,TGTGCCAGCACGGAGTATGAGACCCAGTACTTC,CASTEYETQYF
TRBD1,TRBV9,TRBJ2-4,.,TGTGCCAGCAGCCCCAGCGGACAGGGTGGGAACATTCAGTACTTC,CASSPSGQGGNIQYF
.,TRBV19,TRBJ1-3,.,TGTGCCAGTAGTATGGATGAGACAGCCTCTGGAAACACCATATATTTT,CASSMDETASGNTIYF
.,TRBV6-5,TRBJ1-1,.,TGTGCCAGCAGTTCGACTAAGGGTATCACTGAAGCTTTCTTT,CASSSTKGITEAFF
TRBD2,TRBV2,TRBJ2-1,few,TGTGCCAGCAGGCGGACTAGCGGGATGTACAATGAGCAGTTCTTC,CASRRTSGMYNEQFF
TRBD2,TRBV15,TRBJ2-7,.,TGTGCCACCAGCAGGCTGACTAGCGGGAGACAGTACTTC,CATSRLTSGRQYF
TRBD1,TRBV5-1,TRBJ2-2,few,TGCGCCAGCAGCTTGGCCGGACAGGGAGGTACCGGGGAGCTGTTTTTT,CASSLAGQGGTGELFF
.,TRBV2,TRBJ2-7,.,TGTGCCAGCAGTGATAACTACGAGCAGTACTTC,CASSDNYEQYF
.,TRBV6-5,TRBJ1-1,few,TGTGCCAGCAGTTACTCAGGAGCGGCAAACACTGAAGCTTTCTTT,CASSYSGAANTEAFF
TRBD1,TRBV11-3,TRBJ2-2,.,TGTGCCAGCGCCGGGACAGGGGTCGGCGGGGAGCTGTTTTTT,CASAGTGVGGELFF
.,TRBV7-8,TRBJ1-6,.,TGTGCCAGCAGCTTCGACAGGAAGGGTTCACCCCTCCACTTT,CASSFDRKGSPLHF
.,TRBV6-1,TRBJ1-2,.,TGTGCCAGCAGTGGGACCGGGACACCCGAGGTTTACTATGGCTACACCTTC,CASSGTGTPEVYYGYTF
TRBD2,TRBV6-5,TRBJ2-2,few,TGTGCCAGCAACCGACTAGCGCGGGGGACCGGGGAGCTGTTTTTT,CASNRLARGTGELFF
TRBD2,TRBV18,TRBJ2-7,.,TGTGCCAGCCGTACCACGGGGGGCTACGAGCAGTACTTC,CASRTTGGYEQYF
TRBD1,TRBV2,TRBJ2-3,.,TGTGCCAGCAGTTTAGACAGGGGCGGGACAGATACGCAGTATTTT,CASSLDRGGTDTQYF
TRBD1,TRBV11-2,TRBJ1-2,.,TGTGCCAGCAGCTTAGGGGGACAGTATGGCTACACCTTC,CASSLGGQYGYTF
.,TRBV7-2,TRBJ2-7,.,TGTGCCAGCAGCCGCTACCTAGACGGGGGTTACTACGAGCAGTACTTC,CASSRYLDGGYYEQYF
.,TRBV2,TRBJ1-6,.,TGTGCCAGCAGTGAGACCAGGGATTCACCCCTCCACTTT,CASSETRDSPLHF
TRBD1,TRBV6-1,TRBJ2-5,.,TGTGCCAGCAGTGAAGTAATTGGACAGGGGGCTGGGACCCAGTACTTC,CASSEVIGQGAGTQYF
TRBD1,TRBV6-1,TRBJ1-5,.,TGTGCCAGCAGTGTGGACGGGACAGGGGGTGGTCAGCCCCAGCATTTT,CASSVDGTGGGQPQHF
.,TRBV2,TRBJ1-6,.,TGTGCCAATGGGGCGGAATATAATTCACCCCTCCACTTT,CANGAEYNSPLHF
.,TRBV19,TRBJ2-1,.,TGTGCCAGTAGTATTGAGGCTCAGTTCTACAATGAGCAGTTCTTC,CASSIEAQFYNEQFF
.,TRBV21-1,TRBJ2-7,.,TGTGCCAGCAGCAAAGATAGAAGTAGGACAGACAATTACGAGCAGTACTTC,CASSKDRSRTDNYEQYF
.,TRBV6-6,TRBJ1-1,.,TGTGCCAGCAGTTATGCGGGGAACACTGAAGCTTTCTTT,CASSYAGNTEAFF
.,TRBV7-9,TRBJ1-1,.,TGTGCCAGCAGCTTTTTGAGCCGAAACACTGAAGCTTTCTTT,CASSFLSRNTEAFF
TRBD1,TRBV7-6,TRBJ2-7,.,TGTGCCAGCAGCCAAATGGGACAGCAAACCTACGAGCAGTACTTC,CASSQMGQQTYEQYF